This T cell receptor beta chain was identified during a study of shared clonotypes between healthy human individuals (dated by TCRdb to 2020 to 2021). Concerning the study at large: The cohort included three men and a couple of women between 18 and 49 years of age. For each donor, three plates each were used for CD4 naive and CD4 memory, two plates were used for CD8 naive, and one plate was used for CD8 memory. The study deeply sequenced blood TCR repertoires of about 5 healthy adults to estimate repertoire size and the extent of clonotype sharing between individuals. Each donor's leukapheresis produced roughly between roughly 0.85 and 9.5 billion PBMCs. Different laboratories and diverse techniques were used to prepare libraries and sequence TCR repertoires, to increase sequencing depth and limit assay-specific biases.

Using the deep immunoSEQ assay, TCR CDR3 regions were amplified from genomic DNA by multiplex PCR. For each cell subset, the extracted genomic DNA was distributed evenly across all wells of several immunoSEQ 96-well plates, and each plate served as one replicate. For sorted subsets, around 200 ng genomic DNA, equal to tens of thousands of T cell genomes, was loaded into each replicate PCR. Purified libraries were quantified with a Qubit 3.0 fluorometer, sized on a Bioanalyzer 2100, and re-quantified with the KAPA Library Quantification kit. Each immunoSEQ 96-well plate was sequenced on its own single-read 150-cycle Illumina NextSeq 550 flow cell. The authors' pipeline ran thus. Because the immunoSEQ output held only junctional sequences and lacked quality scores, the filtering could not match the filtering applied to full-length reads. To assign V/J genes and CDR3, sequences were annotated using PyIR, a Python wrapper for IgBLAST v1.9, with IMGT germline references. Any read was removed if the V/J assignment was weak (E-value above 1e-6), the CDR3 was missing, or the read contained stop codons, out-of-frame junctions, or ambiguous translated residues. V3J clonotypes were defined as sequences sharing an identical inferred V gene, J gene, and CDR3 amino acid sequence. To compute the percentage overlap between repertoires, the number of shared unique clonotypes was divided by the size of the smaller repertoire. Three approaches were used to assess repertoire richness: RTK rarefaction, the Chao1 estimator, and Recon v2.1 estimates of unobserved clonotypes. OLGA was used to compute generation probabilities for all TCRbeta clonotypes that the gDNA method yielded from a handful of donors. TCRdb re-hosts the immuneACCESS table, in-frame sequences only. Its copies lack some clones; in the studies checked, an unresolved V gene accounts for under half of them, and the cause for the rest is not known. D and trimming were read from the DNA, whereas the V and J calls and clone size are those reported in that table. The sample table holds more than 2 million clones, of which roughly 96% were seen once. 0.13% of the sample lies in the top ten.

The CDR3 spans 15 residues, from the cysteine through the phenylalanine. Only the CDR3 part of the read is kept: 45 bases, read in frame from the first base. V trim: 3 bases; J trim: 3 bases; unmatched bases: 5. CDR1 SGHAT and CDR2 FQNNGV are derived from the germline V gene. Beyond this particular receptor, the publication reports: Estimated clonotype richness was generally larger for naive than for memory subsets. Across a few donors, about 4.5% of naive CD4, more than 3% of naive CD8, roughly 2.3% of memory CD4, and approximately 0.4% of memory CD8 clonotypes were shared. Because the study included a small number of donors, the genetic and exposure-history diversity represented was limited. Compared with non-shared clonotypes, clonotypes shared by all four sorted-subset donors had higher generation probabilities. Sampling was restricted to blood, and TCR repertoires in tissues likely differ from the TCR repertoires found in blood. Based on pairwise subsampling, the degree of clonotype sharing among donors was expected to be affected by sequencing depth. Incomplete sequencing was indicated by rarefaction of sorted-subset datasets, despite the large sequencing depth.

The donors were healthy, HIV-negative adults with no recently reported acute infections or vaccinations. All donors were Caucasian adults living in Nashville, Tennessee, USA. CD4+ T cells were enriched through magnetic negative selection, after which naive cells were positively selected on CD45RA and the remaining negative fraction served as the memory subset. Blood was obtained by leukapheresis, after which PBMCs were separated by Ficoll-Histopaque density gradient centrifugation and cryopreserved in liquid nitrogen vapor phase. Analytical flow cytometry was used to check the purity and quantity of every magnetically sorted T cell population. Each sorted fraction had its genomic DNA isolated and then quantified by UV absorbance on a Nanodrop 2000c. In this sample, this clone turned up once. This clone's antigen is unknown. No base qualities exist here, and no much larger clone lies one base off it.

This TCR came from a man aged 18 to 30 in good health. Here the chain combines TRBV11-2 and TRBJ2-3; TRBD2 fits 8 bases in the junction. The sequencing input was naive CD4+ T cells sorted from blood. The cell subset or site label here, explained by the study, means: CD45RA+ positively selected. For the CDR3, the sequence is CASSLRAGETDTQYF. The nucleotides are TGTGCCAGCAGCTTGAGAGCGGGAGAGACAGATACGCAGTATTTT.